Below, one T cell receptor beta chain is given with its context. Trimming shortened V by 4 bases and J by 9 bases, and 12 bases separated the two germline ends. CDR1 MNHNS and CDR2 SASEGT come from the germline V gene. The CDR3 extends over 13 amino acids. This record comes from a study of long-term antiretroviral therapy in people with HIV. An immunoSEQ assay, version v3.0, was performed at survey level. Method: immunoSEQ multiplex PCR; TCRdb's copy keeps in-frame clones and lacks some. Among roughly 30,000 clones listed, about 82% were seen once. The V call is TRBV6-1, the J call TRBJ2-2, with D maybe TRBD1 (6 bases). Specimen: unsorted PBMCs, collected 0.8 years after starting antiretroviral therapy. The clonotype was recovered from a woman younger than 45 with HIV. CDR3 amino acids: CASSVRQGRELFF. The CDR3 DNA reads as TGTGCCAGCAGTGTGCGGCAGGGGAGGGAGCTGTTTTTT.